The present entry profiles one TCR beta chain with its context. Its antigen is unidentified. Frozen PBMC stocks contributed about 1.8 micrograms of genomic DNA to the TCR beta libraries. The sequencing depth, 1 in 200,000 to 1 in 1 million T cells, was the target. Assay: immunoSEQ multiplex PCR; the TCRdb copy retains only in-frame clones and omits some. The top ten hold roughly a quarter of the sample, which has roughly 58,000 clones, roughly 54% seen once. The V and J ends lost 3 bases and 5 bases, in that order; junction bases with no gene match: 8. Germline CDR1 is LNHDA and CDR2 is SQIVND (reference sequence). The CDR3 contains 17 residues. This record belongs to a study of cytotoxic CD8 clonotypes in ibrutinib-treated CLL. Study details: The subjects consisted of 11 relapsed/refractory and fewer than 16 treatment-naive individuals, with approximately 18 IGHV unmutated. Overall study results and limits: Among the clonotypes, public ones were uncommon and contracted or held stable on treatment.

Material: PBMCs, obtained at disease progression, from a patient treated with ibrutinib. The rearrangement links TRBV19 to TRBJ2-5; the match to TRBD2 covers 14 bases. The source of this sequence is a human donor with chronic lymphocytic leukemia. The chain's CDR3 is CASSILLGTSGSETQYF. The CDR3 DNA is TGTGCCAGTAGTATCCTGTTGGGGACTAGCGGGAGTGAGACCCAGTACTTC.